This passage covers 24 T cell receptor beta chains from one sample sequenced in a study of CD8 T cells in ankylosing spondylitis. Findings and limits, study-wide: Ankylosing spondylitis blood appeared to carry a characteristic TCR beta motif of roughly eight highly homologous variants.

From the 5' RACE reads, TCRdb called clonotypes with MiXCR, one entry per CDR3 protein. The data show approximately 300,000 distinct CDR3 sequences, with 8% seen just once and roughly 15% held by the top ten. Their cognate antigens are unknown. The sequencing sample was made of blood, either unsorted or a sorted T cell fraction (not recorded which). These receptors were obtained from a male donor with ankylosing spondylitis.

The chain carries TRBV29-1 and TRBJ2-7, with a possible D match to TRBD2 (5 bases). Deletions cut 1 base from V and 4 bases from J, with 14 bases between. The CDR3 contains 14 residues. Germline V gene data show CDR1 as SQVTM and CDR2 as ANQGSEA. Here the CDR3 reads CSVEARAPSYEQYF. CDR3 sequence (DNA): TGCAGCGTTGAAGCGCGGGCCCCGTCGTACGAGCAGTACTTC.

This sequence joins TRBV29-1 and TRBJ2-7, with D perhaps TRBD1 (6 bases). V lost 1 base to trimming and J lost 5 bases, with 15 bases between them. This CDR3 has 14 residues. Per the germline V gene, CDR1 is SQVTM and CDR2 is ANQGSEA. The CDR3 DNA sequence: TGCAGCGTTGAAGTCTTCCAGGGGTATAACGAGCAGTACTTC. Translated: CSVEVFQGYNEQYF.

This clonotype has more than one count but fewer than ten. The chain recombines TRBV10-3 with TRBJ2-3; 7 bases map to TRBD1. CDR3 length: 16 amino acids. From germline, CDR1 is ENHRY and CDR2 SYGVKD. After removal of 5 bases from V and 2 bases from J, the junction contained 10 bases not matched to a gene. Here the CDR3 reads CAISKGSGGPTDTQYF. The CDR3 DNA sequence: TGTGCCATCAGTAAAGGTTCAGGGGGTCCCACAGATACGCAGTATTTT.

In this sample, this clonotype turned up many times. The genes are TRBV24-1 and TRBJ1-1; the D gene is possibly TRBD1 (5 bases). The V gene lost 3 bases and the J gene lost 1 base, with 8 bases spanning the gap. Germline V gene lookup returns CDR1 KGHDR and CDR2 SFDVKD. The CDR3 is 14 residues long. CDR3 amino acids: CATSDGGGNTEAFF. In DNA form, the CDR3 reads TGTGCCACCAGTGATGGGGGGGGGAACACTGAAGCTTTCTTT.

As to this clonotype: The junction shows a germline mismatch at one end, possibly a read error. The chain recombines TRBV2 with TRBJ2-1; no definite D call. Germline assignment: CDR1 SNHLY and CDR2 FYNNEI. The CDR3 has 11 amino acids. The CDR3 nucleotides are TGTGCCAGCAGTAATGACCCCTTCGAGATCTTC. It codes for CASSNDPFEIF. The full variable domain, its missing parts supplied by reference TRBV2 and TRBJ2-1, is EPEVTQTPSHQVTQMGQEVILRCVPISNHLYFYWYRQILGQKVEFLVSFYNNEISEKSEIFDDQFSVERPDGSNFTLKIRSTKLEDSAMYFCASSNDPFEIFGPGTRLTVL.

The gene calls are TRBV15 and TRBJ2-1; 11 positions agree with TRBD2. CDR1 is LNHNV, CDR2 YYDKDF, per germline (reference sequence). J lost 10 bases, V lost 11 bases, and 13 bases had no gene match. This CDR3 is 14 amino acids long. Here the CDR3 DNA reads TGTGCCTCATATAGCGGGAGGGCCTTAGGAGAGCAGTTCTTC. Encoded protein: CASYSGRALGEQFF. Supplemented by reference TRBV15 and TRBJ2-1, the full variable domain reads DAMVIQNPRYQVTQFGKPVTLSCSQTLNHNVMYWYQQKSSQAPKLLFHYYDKDFNNEADTPDNFQSRRPNTSFCFLDIRSPGLGDTAMYLCASYSGRALGEQFFGPGTRLTVL.

This clonotype has only a few counts. The rearrangement links TRBV12-3 or TRBV12-4 to TRBJ2-7; 11 bases match TRBD2. The trim removed 5 bases at V and 0 bases at J, leaving 6 bases unmatched. This CDR3 comprises 16 residues. The CDR3 DNA reads as TGTGCCAGCAGTCCGATGACTAGCGGGATCTCCTACGAGCAGTACTTC. The encoded protein is CASSPMTSGISYEQYF.

V is TRBV7-9 and J is TRBJ1-5, with D hard to call. The ends were cut back, 5 bases at V and 4 bases at J, with 9 bases in the middle. Germline values: CDR1 SEHNR, CDR2 FQNEAQ (reference sequence). This CDR3 is 13 amino acids long. CDR3 sequence reads: CASSPGINQPQHF. The CDR3 DNA follows: TGTGCCAGCAGCCCAGGAATAAATCAGCCCCAGCATTTT.

This clonotype was seen many times. This sequence joins TRBV4-1 and TRBJ2-1; D is unclear. The CDR3 contains 14 residues. Trimming left V 0 bases short and J 5 bases short, with 8 bases between. Germline CDR1 MGHRA, CDR2 YSYEKL. The CDR3 sequence is CASSQDQSHNEQFF. For the CDR3, the DNA is TGCGCCAGCAGCCAAGATCAGAGTCACAATGAGCAGTTCTTC.

This chain joins TRBV4-2 and TRBJ1-5, with TRBD1 as a possible D gene (6 bases). Germline lookup yields CDR1 LGHNA and CDR2 YNFKEQ. This CDR3 is built from 16 residues. V lost 1 base, J lost 5 bases, and 15 bases lay in between. CDR3 loop: CASSQGGRGGDQPQHF. CDR3 DNA sequence: TGTGCCAGCAGCCAAGGGGGCAGGGGAGGGGATCAGCCCCAGCATTTT.

This clonotype turned up a few times. This chain joins TRBV12-3 or TRBV12-4 and TRBJ2-5, with TRBD2 identical over 8 bases. This CDR3 region has 16 residues. The junction had 13 bases not matched to a gene; V was cut back by 5 bases and J by 5 bases. As DNA, the CDR3 is TGTGCCAGCAGTCCCACGGGAGGGAGTTTCGAGGAGACCCAGTACTTC. It specifies CASSPTGGSFEETQYF.

The chain links TRBV4-1 to TRBJ2-3; 12 nucleotides match TRBD2. Germline CDR1 reads MGHRA; CDR2 reads YSYEKL. This CDR3 has 19 residues. V lost 0 bases and J lost 1; bases outside the gene matches: 8. CDR3 protein: CASSQDYTSGRMGTDTQYF. As DNA, the CDR3 is TGCGCCAGCAGCCAAGATTATACTAGCGGGAGGATGGGCACAGATACGCAGTATTTT.

The chain carries TRBV5-1 and TRBJ2-1; 8 positions agree with TRBD2. The V segment lost 4 bases and the J segment 0 bases; nucleotides outside the gene matches: 3. In germline, CDR1 is SGHRS, CDR2 YFSETQ. This CDR3 is built from 15 residues. The CDR3 spells CASSIGTSSYNEQFF. As DNA, the CDR3 is TGCGCCAGCAGCATCGGGACTAGCTCCTACAATGAGCAGTTCTTC.

CDR3 in amino acids: CATRTSAYNEQFF. The CDR3 nucleotides read TGTGCCACCAGGACTAGTGCCTACAATGAGCAGTTCTTC. The V call is TRBV27, the J call TRBJ2-1, with 7 positions matching TRBD2. The CDR3 runs 13 residues. Germline trimming cut 10 bases from V and 2 bases from J; bases unmatched to any gene: 5. Germline V gene data show CDR1 as MNHEY and CDR2 as SMNVEV (reference sequence).

V is TRBV7-9 and J is TRBJ2-3; TRBD2 matches 11 bases. CDR3 size: 15 residues. With V trimmed by 7 bases and J by 1 base, 4 bases remained unmatched. The V gene's germline CDR1 is SEHNR and CDR2 FQNEAQ (reference sequence). The CDR3 spells CASTKTSGGTDTQYF. DNA of the CDR3: TGTGCCAGCACCAAGACTAGCGGGGGCACAGATACGCAGTATTTT.

This clonotype has just a few counts. Here the CDR3 reads CASSQIWGTEAFF. The CDR3 nucleotides are TGTGCCAGCAGCCAAATCTGGGGCACTGAAGCTTTCTTT. This chain links TRBV14 with TRBJ1-1; no clear D gene. CDR1 is SGHDN and CDR2 is FVKESK in the germline V gene. V was pared by 2 bases and J by 4 bases, with 8 bases between. The length of the CDR3 is 13 residues.

The chain couples TRBV14 to TRBJ2-1; D gene unclear. The CDR3 spans 17 residues. Germline V CDR1 and CDR2: SGHDN, FVKESK. V was trimmed by 4 bases and J by 8 bases, leaving 24 bases between them. CDR3 DNA sequence: TGTGCCAGCAGCCCCCCTAGTCCCCCTAGAGCCCAAGATGAGCAGTTCTTC. Its protein product is CASSPPSPPRAQDEQFF.

This clonotype is a singleton in its sample. J is TRBJ2-1 and V is TRBV28, with TRBD1 identical over 9 bases. Trimming at V came to 4 bases and at J to 7 bases, leaving 11 bases not matched to a gene. Germline CDR1 MDHEN, CDR2 SYDVKM. The CDR3 consists of 16 residues. This CDR3 reads CASSSSGTGTSNEQFF. The DNA of the CDR3 is TGTGCCAGCAGTTCCTCCGGGACAGGGACTTCTAATGAGCAGTTCTTC.

This clonotype was seen at least ten times. The V gene is TRBV7-9, the J gene TRBJ1-5; the D gene is possibly TRBD1 (5 bases). CDR1 and CDR2 (germline): SEHNR, FQNEAQ (reference sequence). There are 15 residues in the CDR3. Trimming left V 10 bases short and J 0 bases short, with 16 bases between. The CDR3 coding sequence is TGTGCCATAGGGACGGAATCTTATAGCAATCAGCCCCAGCATTTT. Translated, it gives CAIGTESYSNQPQHF.

At least ten counts were recorded for this clonotype. The chain is built from TRBV20-1 and TRBJ1-6; tentatively, D is TRBD1 (5 bases). Germline CDR1 DFQATT, CDR2 SNEGSKA (reference sequence). Deletions cut 6 bases from V and 11 bases from J, with 14 bases between. CDR3 length: 12 residues. CDR3 amino acids: CSAGGPTAPLHF. Here the CDR3 DNA reads TGCAGTGCCGGGGGACCGACGGCACCCCTCCACTTT.

This clonotype occurred a few times. The chain has TRBV10-3 and TRBJ2-2; a weak D match, TRBD2 (6 bases). CDR1 is ENHRY and CDR2 is SYGVKD in the germline V gene. The CDR3 length is 14 residues. With 4 bases removed from V and 3 bases from J, the gap between germline ends came to 9 bases. The CDR3 spells CAISAWRDTGELFF. The CDR3 nucleotides are TGTGCCATCAGTGCTTGGAGGGACACCGGGGAGCTGTTTTTT.

The table lists this clonotype with a few counts. The chain links TRBV15 to TRBJ2-7; D unclear. The germline V and J ends were trimmed by 5 bases and 2 bases, with 13 bases remaining between them. The CDR3 is made up of 14 amino acids. Per germline, CDR1 LNHNV and CDR2 YYDKDF (reference sequence). CDR3 DNA sequence: TGTGCCACCAGCGTGGGCGGCCAAACCTACGAGCAGTACTTC. Protein product: CATSVGGQTYEQYF.

At least ten counts were recorded for this clonotype. This chain uses TRBV10-3 with TRBJ2-5, with 7 bases fitting TRBD1. After removal of 10 bases from V and 4 bases from J, the junction contained 12 bases not matched to a gene. CDR1 and CDR2 (germline): ENHRY, SYGVKD. The CDR3 is 14 amino acids. CDR3 region: CATRGTESIETQYF. CDR3 sequence (DNA): TGTGCCACCCGAGGGACAGAATCCATAGAGACCCAGTACTTC.

This rearrangement joins TRBV18 to TRBJ2-1; possibly TRBD1 for D (5 bases). V gave up 3 bases and J gave up 6 bases, with 12 bases separating them. Germline assignment: CDR1 KGHSH and CDR2 LQKENI. The CDR3 is made up of 14 amino acids. The CDR3 nucleotides are TGTGCCAGCTCACCCAGGGCCCTTCCCAATGAGCAGTTCTTC. Its translation: CASSPRALPNEQFF. Using reference TRBV18 and TRBJ2-1 for the parts outside the CDR3, the full variable domain is NAGVMQNPRHLVRRRGQEARLRCSPMKGHSHVYWYRQLPEEGLKFMVYLQKENIIDESGMPKERFSAEFPKEGPSILRIQQVVRGDSAAYFCASSPRALPNEQFFGPGTRLTVL.